The clone carrying this TCR beta chain was detected many times. Its antigen is currently unknown. The table came from immunoSEQ multiplex PCR; TCRdb's copy has only in-frame clones and leaves some out. The sample lists about 39,000 clones, none appearing once, the ten largest making up approximately 2.6%. The sample originates from a study of T cell clonality in common variable immunodeficiency. Whole-study results and caveats: Fewer deletions and N-nucleotide insertions were reportedly seen in common variable immunodeficiency TCR beta sequences.

The sample was peripheral blood mononuclear cells. The source of this sequence is a person aged 18-69 years in good health.

The sequenced CDR3 bases are TGTGCCAGCAGCTTAACAGGGTTCACCTACGAG. Translated: CASSLTGFTYE. The entire CDR3 sequence reads CASSLTGFTYEQYF. The chain carries TRBV14 and TRBJ2-7, with D maybe TRBD1 (6 bases). The sequence runs out 3 residues before the end of the CDR3; the remainder is reconstructed from the germline J gene. V was clipped by 5 bases and J by 2 bases, with 13 bases between them. From germline, CDR1 is SGHDN and CDR2 FVKESK. The CDR3 has 14 residues.